Listed below are T cell receptor beta chains from one sample, sequenced in a study of cytomegalovirus exposure and HLA in healthy donors. Libraries were prepared by immunoSEQ multiplex PCR; TCRdb keeps only in-frame clonotypes and omits some of them. Of tens of thousands of clones listed, 85% are singletons. Sequenced input: PBMCs. The receptor source for this set is a female donor in good health and CMV-seronegative. CDR3s include the opening cysteine and the closing phenylalanine or tryptophan. D genes are given only for firm matches. Clone size is given for some rows only: seen once, a few or many times, or a class if the clone is expanded.

TRBJ2-1	once	TRBD2	TRBV28	TGTGCCAGCCGGACTAGCGGGCGATACAATGAGCAGTTCTTC	CASRTSGRYNEQFF
TRBJ1-5	NA	NA	TRBV5-6	TGTGCCAGCAGCTGGGCCAGGGGCCAGCCCCAGCATTTT	CASSWARGQPQHF
TRBJ2-3	NA	NA	TRBV7-6	TGTGCCAGCAGCTTCCGTGCAGGGTCGATAGATACGCAGTATTTT	CASSFRAGSIDTQYF
TRBJ1-1	NA	NA	TRBV28	TGTGCCAGCAGTTATCGACAGGACACTGAAGCTTTCTTT	CASSYRQDTEAFF
TRBJ2-1	once	NA	TRBV7-9	TGTGCCAGCAGCTTGACAGTGACGGCCAATGAGCAGTTCTTC	CASSLTVTANEQFF
TRBJ2-7	NA	TRBD1	TRBV11-2	TGTGCCAGCAGCCTCGACAGGGCCACAGGGGCCGGGCAGTACTTC	CASSLDRATGAGQYF
TRBJ1-5	NA	TRBD1	TRBV18	TGTGCCAGCTCACCCTTTGACAGGGCCGGAGGGCCCCAGCATTTT	CASSPFDRAGGPQHF
TRBJ2-7	once	TRBD1	TRBV25-1	TGTGCCAGCCTTCGACAGGGAAGCTACGAGCAGTACTTC	CASLRQGSYEQYF
TRBJ1-4	NA	NA	TRBV4-1	TGCGCCAGCAGCCAAGGGGCAGATTTAAATGAAAAACTGTTTTTT	CASSQGADLNEKLFF
TRBJ2-1	medium-sized	TRBD1	TRBV25-1	TGTGCCAGCCTAACACAGGGGGCGGCAGCTGGTGAGCAGTTCTTC	CASLTQGAAAGEQFF
TRBJ2-2	NA	TRBD2	TRBV7-8	TGTGCCAGCAGTTCCTTAGGCGTGCAGCTAGCGGCTACCGGGGAGCTGTTTTTT	CASSSLGVQLAATGELFF
TRBJ2-3	NA	TRBD1	TRBV7-8	TGTGCCAGCAGCTTAAAAGACAGGGTTTTGGGCACAGATACGCAGTATTTT	CASSLKDRVLGTDTQYF
TRBJ1-5	NA	NA	TRBV18	TGTGCCAGCTCACCAGGGGCGGAGGGTAGCAATCAGCCCCAGCATTTT	CASSPGAEGSNQPQHF
TRBJ2-1	NA	NA	TRBV11-2	TGTGCCAGCAGCTTAGCCCAATTCAGAACGGAGCAGTTCTTC	CASSLAQFRTEQFF